The next 17 T cell receptor beta chains were all read from a single sample in a study of blood T cell repertoires in COVID-19. The assay was immunoSEQ multiplex PCR, and TCRdb's table has in-frame clones only and misses some. Of hundreds of thousands of clones listed, approximately 90% are singletons. The sample taken for sequencing was PBMCs or T cells enriched from blood (not recorded which). The receptor set was obtained from a woman between 18 and 29 years old who had recovered from COVID-19.

The chain couples TRBV28 to TRBJ1-3; D is possibly TRBD1 (5 bases). This CDR3 has 15 amino acids. Germline CDR1 MDHEN, CDR2 SYDVKM. The V and J ends lost 2 bases and 3 bases respectively, with 11 bases between them. CDR3 DNA: TGTGCCAGCAGTTTACCCAGGGCATATGGAAACACCATATATTTT. Residues: CASSLPRAYGNTIYF.

V gene TRBV30 combines with J gene TRBJ1-3; the D gene is possibly TRBD1 (5 bases). Looked up from germline, CDR1 is GTSNPN and CDR2 is SVGIG (reference sequence). The CDR3 sequence is 18 residues long. Trimming removed 0 bases at V and 0 bases at J, with 18 bases between. Written as DNA, the CDR3 is TGTGCCTGGAGTGTAGGGCGCCTCGGGGGAAACTCTGGAAACACCATATATTTT. Translated: CAWSVGRLGGNSGNTIYF.

V is TRBV6-1 and J is TRBJ1-6; unclear D gene. CDR3 length: 17 amino acids. V was cut by 0 bases and J by 7 bases, with 16 bases left in between. Germline-derived CDR1 and CDR2 are MNHNS and SASEGT. CDR3: CASSEARSGAWNSPLHF. CDR3 nucleotide sequence: TGTGCCAGCAGTGAAGCGCGTTCCGGAGCTTGGAATTCACCCCTCCACTTT.

The rearrangement joins TRBV7-2 to TRBJ2-1; a possible D gene is TRBD2 (6 bases). V was clipped by 6 bases and J by 10 bases, with 16 bases between them. The CDR3 has 13 amino acids. Germline CDR1 is SGHTA and CDR2 is FQGNSA. CDR3 region: CASRTASVGEQFF. CDR3 sequence (DNA): TGTGCCAGCAGGACAGCTAGCGTGGGAGAGCAGTTCTTC. Full variable domain (rest looked up from reference TRBV7-2 and TRBJ2-1): GAGVSQSPSNKVTEKGKDVELRCDPISGHTALYWYRQSLGQGLEFLIYFQGNSAPDKSGLPSDRFSAERTGGSVSTLTIQRTQQEDSAVYLCASRTASVGEQFFGPGTRLTVL.

The chain has TRBV15 and TRBJ1-2; D gene unclear. CDR1 and CDR2 from the germline V gene are LNHNV and YYDKDF (reference sequence). The V end lost 5 bases, the J end lost 3 bases, and 7 bases lay between the germline ends. This CDR3 comprises 12 residues. This CDR3 is CATSRSHYGYTF. As DNA, the CDR3 is TGTGCCACCAGCCGGAGCCACTATGGCTACACCTTC.

The V and J genes are TRBV28 and TRBJ1-5; 7 bases are shared with TRBD1. V was clipped by 6 bases and J by 4 bases; unmatched bases: 9. CDR1 is MDHEN and CDR2 is SYDVKM in the germline V gene. The CDR3 has 15 amino acids. The CDR3 DNA follows: TGTGCCAGCAGAAAAACCGGGACAGCGAATCAGCCCCAGCATTTT. This encodes CASRKTGTANQPQHF.

This clone has only one observation. The chain is built from TRBV19 and TRBJ1-3; D not certain. This CDR3 contains 14 residues. With 2 bases removed from V and 4 bases from J, the gap between germline ends came to 9 bases. Germline lookup yields CDR1 LNHDA and CDR2 SQIVND (reference sequence). CDR3 DNA sequence: TGTGCCAGTAGTATACGTCAGCGCGGAAACACCATATATTTT. Its translation: CASSIRQRGNTIYF.

This clone was counted once. The V gene is TRBV13, the J gene TRBJ1-3, with 9 positions matching TRBD1. Germline trimming cut 1 base from V and 3 bases from J; bases unmatched to any gene: 4. This CDR3 is built from 16 residues. Looked up from germline, CDR1 is PRHDT and CDR2 is FYEKMQ (reference sequence). The CDR3 DNA is TGTGCCAGCAGCTTAGTAGGGACAGGGTTTGGAAACACCATATATTTT. The encoded protein is CASSLVGTGFGNTIYF.

This clone appeared once. The chain employs TRBV24-1 and TRBJ2-7; 9 nucleotides align to TRBD1. The CDR3 runs 15 residues. The V and J ends lost 4 bases and 7 bases, in that order; junction bases with no gene match: 10. Germline loops: CDR1 KGHDR, CDR2 SFDVKD. CDR3 bases: TGTGCCACCAGTGACCCGGGACAGGGCCTGCGAGAGCAGTACTTC. Amino acids: CATSDPGQGLREQYF.

The rearrangement joins TRBV7-6 to TRBJ1-3; D is possibly TRBD1 (5 bases). Deletions cut 5 bases from V and 0 bases from J, with 8 bases between. CDR1 is SGHVS, CDR2 FNYEAQ, per germline. The CDR3 runs 14 residues. CDR3 sequence (DNA): TGTGCCAGCAGCATGACAGCCTCTGGAAACACCATATATTTT. Translated: CASSMTASGNTIYF.

V is TRBV6-2 or TRBV6-3 and J is TRBJ2-5; 7 positions agree with TRBD1. The CDR3 covers 13 residues. Looked up from germline, CDR1 is MNHEY and CDR2 is SVGEGT. The junction had 4 bases not matched to a gene; V was cut back by 5 bases and J by 4 bases. The CDR3: CASSRQGVETQYF. In DNA form, the CDR3 reads TGTGCCAGCAGTCGTCAGGGGGTAGAGACCCAGTACTTC.

This chain connects TRBV9 to TRBJ1-1; no definite D call. The CDR3 length is 16 residues. V lost 0 bases and J lost 4, with 16 bases in between. Germline-derived CDR1 and CDR2 are SGDLS and YYNGEE. The CDR3 loop is CASSVEAYAGGTEAFF. The CDR3 coding sequence is TGTGCCAGCAGCGTAGAGGCGTACGCTGGCGGCACTGAAGCTTTCTTT.

The rearrangement joins TRBV28 to TRBJ2-1; 9 nucleotides agree with TRBD2. CDR3 length equals 16 residues. V was clipped by 2 bases and J by 5 bases; unmatched bases: 7. Germline V lookup: CDR1 MDHEN, CDR2 SYDVKM. CDR3 sequence: CASSLAAGGPDNEQFF. The CDR3 nucleotides are TGTGCCAGCAGTTTAGCTGCGGGAGGGCCCGACAATGAGCAGTTCTTC.

This chain uses TRBV11-2 with TRBJ2-7; D is possibly TRBD2 (6 bases). Trimming removed 4 bases at V and 3 bases at J, with 13 bases between. The CDR3 spans 14 residues. Germline CDR1 and CDR2: SGHAT and FQNNGV. In DNA, the CDR3 is TGTGCCAGCAGCTCCCCTTCGCGGGGCTACGAGCAGTACTTC. Its translation: CASSSPSRGYEQYF.

The chain joins TRBV9 to TRBJ1-4; weak D call: TRBD1 (5 bases). The germline gives CDR1 SGDLS, CDR2 YYNGEE. V shed 0 bases and J shed 5 bases, with 14 bases lying between them. The length of the CDR3 is 16 residues. This CDR3 reads CASSVDAGQTNEKLFF. The CDR3 DNA sequence: TGTGCCAGCAGCGTAGATGCAGGACAAACAAATGAAAAACTGTTTTTT.

The gene calls are TRBV10-2 and TRBJ2-5; 7 bases map to TRBD1. V was pared by 1 base and J by 5 bases, with 7 bases of the junction left unmatched. The CDR3 runs to 15 residues. The V gene's germline CDR1 is WSHSY and CDR2 SAAADI. Here the CDR3 DNA reads TGCGCCAGCAGTGAGTTCCACAGGGGCCAGGAGACCCAGTACTTC. Amino acids: CASSEFHRGQETQYF.

The chain uses TRBV28 and TRBJ2-1, with D maybe TRBD2 (5 bases). V lost 3 bases, J lost 0 bases, and 9 bases lay in between. This CDR3 has 15 residues. Germline V gene sequence: CDR1 MDHEN, CDR2 SYDVKM. This CDR3 is CASSLAGSSYNEQFF. In DNA, the CDR3 is TGTGCCAGCAGTTTGGCGGGTAGCTCCTACAATGAGCAGTTCTTC.